Presented here are 25 T cell receptor beta chains from one specimen sequenced in a study of blood T cell repertoires in COVID-19. Sequencing used immunoSEQ multiplex PCR; TCRdb keeps in-frame clones, though not all of them. The profile shows over 450,000 clones, approximately 91% of them singletons. Sequencing was performed on peripheral blood. The receptor source for this set is a woman aged 50 to 60 with COVID-19, enrolled during active disease.

CDR3 region: CASSPRGGDTYEQYF. The CDR3, as DNA: TGTGCCAGCTCACCACGAGGGGGCGATACCTACGAGCAGTACTTC. V and J are TRBV18 and TRBJ2-7, with 7 nucleotides matching TRBD1. CDR3 length: 15 amino acids. CDR1 and CDR2 (germline): KGHSH, LQKENI. V was pared by 1 base and J by 2 bases, with 5 bases of the junction left unmatched. Based on the CDR3 plus reference TRBV18 and TRBJ2-7, the full variable domain is NAGVMQNPRHLVRRRGQEARLRCSPMKGHSHVYWYRQLPEEGLKFMVYLQKENIIDESGMPKERFSAEFPKEGPSILRIQQVVRGDSAAYFCASSPRGGDTYEQYFGPGTRLTVT.

J is TRBJ1-2 and V is TRBV4-2; possible D gene TRBD1, 6 bases. Deletions cut 3 bases from V and 6 bases from J, with 20 bases between. The CDR3 is made up of 16 amino acids. The germline V gene encodes CDR1 LGHNA and CDR2 YNFKEQ. The CDR3 nucleotides are TGTGCCAGCAGCCAGACCGGAGGGGGGGCGCTGGATGGCTACACCTTC. Residues: CASSQTGGGALDGYTF.

The chain recombines TRBV19 with TRBJ1-1; possible D gene TRBD1, 5 bases. CDR1 LNHDA and CDR2 SQIVND come from the germline V gene (reference sequence). V gave up 0 bases and J gave up 5 bases, with 13 bases separating them. CDR3 size: 15 residues. The CDR3 nucleotides read TGTGCCAGTAGTATAGATAAAGGGGTAATAACTGAAGCTTTCTTT. Its translation: CASSIDKGVITEAFF.

The gene calls are TRBV6-5 and TRBJ1-2; TRBD1 matches 9 bases. The germline gives CDR1 MNHEY, CDR2 SVGAGI. The junction had 3 bases not matched to a gene; V was cut back by 6 bases and J by 4 bases. This CDR3 is built from 13 residues. CDR3 protein: CASSDRGVYGYTF. In DNA form, the CDR3 reads TGTGCCAGCAGCGACAGGGGGGTCTATGGCTACACCTTC.

The chain joins TRBV30 to TRBJ1-2; TRBD1 matches 7 bases. The CDR3 has 12 residues. Germline V gene lookup returns CDR1 GTSNPN and CDR2 SVGIG (reference sequence). Trimming removed 6 bases from V and 0 bases from J; junction bases left unmatched: 1. CDR3 protein: CACQGANYGYTF. CDR3 in DNA: TGTGCCTGCCAGGGGGCTAACTATGGCTACACCTTC.

V usage is TRBV21-1 and J usage is TRBJ1-1; TRBD1, the table's D call, lacks a check against the DNA. TRBV21-1 is listed as a pseudogene. The CDR3 spans 16 residues. The CDR3 DNA sequence: TGTGCCAGCAGCAAAGGCAGGGGTCCAGGGCACACTGAAGCTTTCTTT. Translated, it gives CASSKGRGPGHTEAFF.

This chain joins TRBV2 and TRBJ1-3; D is possibly TRBD1 (5 bases). From germline, CDR1 is SNHLY and CDR2 FYNNEI. This CDR3 region has 16 residues. The V and J ends lost 6 bases and 0 bases respectively, with 15 bases between them. CDR3 DNA sequence: TGTGCCAGCAGGATCCAGGGAACGGTCTCTGGAAACACCATATATTTT. It specifies CASRIQGTVSGNTIYF.

The chain carries TRBV19 and TRBJ1-1, with D possibly matching TRBD1 (6 bases). This CDR3 comprises 13 residues. From germline, CDR1 is LNHDA and CDR2 SQIVND (reference sequence). V shed 5 bases and J shed 5 bases, with 12 bases lying between them. The chain's CDR3 is CASSQGSGTEAFF. Written as DNA, the CDR3 is TGTGCCAGTAGTCAGGGGTCTGGGACTGAAGCTTTCTTT.

V is TRBV7-9 and J is TRBJ2-3; maybe TRBD2 (6 bases). The CDR3 spans 12 residues. Germline V gene sequence: CDR1 SEHNR, CDR2 FQNEAQ (reference sequence). Trimming left V 6 bases short and J 6 bases short, with 10 bases between. The CDR3 region is CASRAGRDTQYF. As DNA, the CDR3 is TGTGCCAGCAGGGCGGGACGGGATACGCAGTATTTT.

This chain connects TRBV10-1 to TRBJ1-4; 9 bases align to TRBD1. Germline trimming cut 3 bases from V and 8 bases from J; bases unmatched to any gene: 7. The CDR3 is 15 amino acids. Germline CDR1 and CDR2: WNHNN and SYGVQD (reference sequence). CDR3 loop: CASSDFGTGMEKLFF. The CDR3 DNA follows: TGCGCCAGCAGTGATTTCGGGACAGGGATGGAAAAACTGTTTTTT.

The CDR3 bases are TGCGCCAGCAGGGACACAGGGGGCCAGGCTTTCTTT. Protein: CASRDTGGQAFF. The chain combines TRBV5-1 with TRBJ1-1, with 9 nucleotides matching TRBD1. Germline V lookup: CDR1 SGHRS, CDR2 YFSETQ. The CDR3 has 12 amino acids. V lost 5 bases and J lost 11; bases outside the gene matches: 7. The variable domain in full, completed from reference TRBV5-1 and TRBJ1-1, reads KAGVTQTPRYLIKTRGQQVTLSCSPISGHRSVSWYQQTPGQGLQFLFEYFSETQRNKGNFPGRFSGRQFSNSRSEMNVSTLELGDSALYLCASRDTGGQAFFGQGTRLTVV.

The chain has TRBV27 and TRBJ1-5; 7 nucleotides line up with TRBD1. The CDR3 loop spans 15 amino acids. Germline V CDR1 and CDR2: MNHEY, SMNVEV (reference sequence). V lost 7 bases, J lost 4 bases, and 10 bases stayed unmatched. The DNA for the CDR3 is TGTGCCAGCACCTGTGACAGGGTCGGGAATCAGCCCCAGCATTTT. As protein: CASTCDRVGNQPQHF.

This sequence joins TRBV20-1 and TRBJ2-5; D gene uncertain. V dropped 7 bases and J dropped 2 bases, with 8 bases sitting between them. Germline V gene sequence: CDR1 DFQATT, CDR2 SNEGSKA (reference sequence). CDR3 length: 11 residues. The CDR3 is CSVNRQETQYF. The CDR3 nucleotides read TGCAGTGTCAACAGACAAGAGACCCAGTACTTC.

The rearrangement joins TRBV30 to TRBJ2-7; TRBD1 aligns across 9 bases. The CDR3 has 13 residues. J was trimmed by 4 bases and V by 7 bases; bases with no gene match: 8. Per germline, CDR1 GTSNPN and CDR2 SVGIG (reference sequence). CDR3 sequence reads: CALGQGLFYEQYF. The CDR3 coding sequence is TGTGCCTTGGGACAGGGCCTTTTTTACGAGCAGTACTTC.

The chain has TRBV5-1 and TRBJ1-2, with a tentative D call TRBD1 (5 bases). The germline V gene has CDR1 SGHRS and CDR2 YFSETQ. Trimming stripped 5 bases from V and 4 bases from J, with 18 bases between. CDR3 length equals 15 residues. CDR3: CASRSIGGWGYGYTF. Written as DNA, the CDR3 is TGCGCCAGCAGATCGATCGGGGGTTGGGGCTATGGCTACACCTTC.

The CDR3 nucleotides read TGTGCCAGCAGCGGCCTCGGGACAGGGGCTGGAAACACCATATATTTT. It translates to CASSGLGTGAGNTIYF. The V and J genes are TRBV7-9 and TRBJ1-3; TRBD1 matches at 10 bases. CDR1 is SEHNR and CDR2 is FQNEAQ in the germline V gene (reference sequence). J gave up 2 bases and V 5 bases, and 6 bases lay outside the gene matches. The CDR3 contains 16 residues.

This clone was found once. The chain couples TRBV25-1 to TRBJ2-7, with D perhaps TRBD1 (5 bases). Germline assignment: CDR1 MGHDK and CDR2 SYGVNS. V lost 2 bases and J 3 bases, leaving 11 bases between the germline ends. CDR3 size: 14 residues. CDR3 loop: CASSEMTDLYEQYF. The CDR3, as DNA: TGTGCCAGCAGTGAAATGACAGACCTCTACGAGCAGTACTTC.

The rearrangement joins TRBV29-1 to TRBJ1-1; D is uncertain. This CDR3 is 12 amino acids long. Germline CDR1 and CDR2: SQVTM and ANQGSEA. V dropped 4 bases and J dropped 7 bases, with 13 bases sitting between them. The CDR3 sequence is CSVGRTDDEAFF. The CDR3 DNA is TGCAGCGTTGGGAGGACGGACGATGAAGCTTTCTTT.

The rearrangement uses TRBV10-1 and TRBJ2-3; 7 bases are shared with TRBD1. Germline CDR1 and CDR2: WNHNN and SYGVQD (reference sequence). The CDR3 runs 14 residues. With 8 bases clipped from V and 0 bases from J, the junction kept 5 bases outside the gene matches. The CDR3 is CASQDRVSTDTQYF. The CDR3 DNA follows: TGCGCCAGCCAAGACAGGGTGAGCACAGATACGCAGTATTTT.

Here the CDR3 reads CASSYSRSGVTGELFF. In DNA, the CDR3 is TGTGCCAGCAGTTACTCCCGTAGCGGGGTAACCGGGGAGCTGTTTTTT. The J gene is TRBJ2-2, the V gene TRBV6-5; 8 bases match TRBD2. Germline CDR1 is MNHEY and CDR2 is SVGAGI. The CDR3 loop spans 16 amino acids. V lost 0 bases to trimming and J lost 5 bases; unmatched junction nucleotides: 5.

This clone was detected only once. V and J are TRBV12-5 and TRBJ1-2, with D possibly matching TRBD1 (5 bases). Germline loops: CDR1 LGHNT, CDR2 FRNRAP. The germline V and J ends were trimmed by 0 bases and 7 bases, with 24 bases remaining between them. CDR3 length: 18 residues. CDR3 DNA sequence: TGTGCTAGTGGTTTGGTCCCGCCGGGGACGGCGCGGAGGGTTGGCTACACCTTC. This sequence encodes CASGLVPPGTARRVGYTF.

V is TRBV7-2 and J is TRBJ2-2, with D perhaps matching TRBD1 (6 bases). V was cut by 6 bases and J by 5 bases, with 19 bases left in between. This CDR3 is built from 16 residues. CDR1 SGHTA and CDR2 FQGNSA come from the germline V gene. The CDR3 sequence: CASSLEGSRGTGELFF. CDR3 nucleotides: TGTGCCAGCAGTCTAGAGGGGTCCAGGGGAACCGGGGAGCTGTTTTTT.

The gene calls are TRBV6-5 and TRBJ2-7, with a weak D call TRBD2 (6 bases). The length of the CDR3 is 15 residues. Trimming took off 0 bases at V and 3 bases at J, with 12 bases between the two ends. CDR1 is MNHEY, CDR2 SVGAGI, per germline. Written as DNA, the CDR3 is TGTGCCAGCAGTTACTCCTCGGGGGATCACTACGAGCAGTACTTC. It is translated as CASSYSSGDHYEQYF.

V gene TRBV11-2 combines with J gene TRBJ2-2, with 9 positions matching TRBD2. This CDR3 has 17 residues. Germline values: CDR1 SGHAT, CDR2 FQNNGV. The V gene end was trimmed by 5 bases and the J gene end by 5 bases; junction bases not matched to a gene: 12. The CDR3 DNA sequence: TGTGCCAGCAGCCCGACCGGGCGGGGGGGTGTGACCGGGGAGCTGTTTTTT. As protein: CASSPTGRGGVTGELFF.

The chain joins TRBV5-1 to TRBJ1-1; 7 positions agree with TRBD1. The V segment lost 3 bases and the J segment 2 bases; nucleotides outside the gene matches: 4. CDR3 length: 14 residues. Germline values: CDR1 SGHRS, CDR2 YFSETQ. As DNA, the CDR3 is TGCGCCAGCAGCTCCCAGGGGGGAAACACTGAAGCTTTCTTT. It yields the protein CASSSQGGNTEAFF.